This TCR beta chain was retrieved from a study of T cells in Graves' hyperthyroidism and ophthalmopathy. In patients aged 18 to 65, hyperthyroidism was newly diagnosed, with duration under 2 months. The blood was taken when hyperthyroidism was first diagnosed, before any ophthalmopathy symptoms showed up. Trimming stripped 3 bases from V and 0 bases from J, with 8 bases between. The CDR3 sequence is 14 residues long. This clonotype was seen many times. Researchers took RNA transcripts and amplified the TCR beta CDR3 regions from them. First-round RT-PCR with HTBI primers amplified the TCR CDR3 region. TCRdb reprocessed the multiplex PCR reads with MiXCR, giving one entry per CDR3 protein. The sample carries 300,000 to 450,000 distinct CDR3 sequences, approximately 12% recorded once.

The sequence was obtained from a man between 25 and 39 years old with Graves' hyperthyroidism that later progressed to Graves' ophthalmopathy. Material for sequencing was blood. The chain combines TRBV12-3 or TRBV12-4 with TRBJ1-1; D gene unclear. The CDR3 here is CASSFTPMNTEAFF. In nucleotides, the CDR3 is TGTGCCAGCAGTTTTACCCCGATGAACACTGAAGCTTTCTTT.